Given below is one TCR beta chain in context. This clone is large (0.1 to 1%) in terms of sample share. What antigen it recognizes has not been identified. It has no much larger one-base neighbor in the sample; base qualities were not kept. The time point label of this sample denotes: 30 days after allo-HCT. Blood samples were obtained from recipients approximately 28 days before transplant and at days 30, 100 and 180 after transplant. Nuclei Lysis Solution was used to extract genomic DNA from fresh or cryopreserved unfractionated peripheral blood mononuclear cells. This entry is derived from a study of T cell clonotyping in hematopoietic cell transplantation (dated by TCRdb to the early 2020s). As for the study more broadly: A total of 110 to 150 blood samples were collected in the study from roughly 33 consecutive transplant recipients and their related donors. Recruitment of patients was conducted between late 2015 and January 2017, and follow-up was continued until late 2020 or death. Study-wide findings and limitations: Sample size was limited, and cells were not sorted, so CD4 and CD8 repertoire contributions could not be separated. After transplant, TCR diversity in recipients dropped, and pathologically expanded clonotypes climbed progressively between day 30 and day 180. Broader TCR repertoire diversity after transplant was predicted by Inverse Simpson Index values from donors and from recipients before transplant. Recipient repertoires showed only a small fraction of overlap with donor repertoires, and over 97% appeared de novo at the given depth.

With the immunoSEQ assay, which is a bias-controlled multiplex PCR relying on V- and J-specific primers, TCR beta CDR3 regions were amplified from genomic DNA. A proprietary barcode and Illumina adapter sequences were added to the CDR3 amplicons in a second PCR step. An Illumina MiSeq instrument was used for sequencing of the CDR3 libraries. The original pipeline was this. Export and quality control were done with immunoSEQ Analyzer 3.0, while downstream analyses used R Bioconductor and Immunarch. Only productive rearrangements in the normalized downsampled data set went into calculating the repertoire metrics. In the normalized cohort, a clonotype counted as pathologically expanded if the clonotype was larger than 5 templates. Repertoire diversity was measured with the Inverse Simpson Index. To capture all clonotypes, CMV-specificity analyses were performed on the non-normalized data set. TCRdb limited this immuneACCESS table to in-frame rearrangements with V and J called. A share of clones is missing; checked studies link under half to unresolved V genes, and the rest is unexplained. From that table come the V and J calls and clone size; the DNA was used to work out D and trimming. The sample contains around 6,100 clones, approximately 29% of them found a single time. Around 17% of the sample rests with the top ten.

CDR1 and CDR2 (SGDLS, YYNGEE) derive from the germline V gene. V is pared back by 0 bases and J by 7 bases, with 13 bases lying between the germline termini. Spanning cysteine to phenylalanine, the CDR3 consists of 15 amino acids. The only DNA kept is the CDR3, 45 bases in frame from the first base. This sequence originates from a female patient aged 50-60 years who had an allogeneic stem cell transplant from an unrelated donor, so the T cells may come from the graft donor. Some clones in this sample may be carry-over from other donors' samples. This material consisted of peripheral blood mononuclear cells, taken 30 days after allogeneic stem cell transplant. The chain uses TRBV9 and TRBJ1-4; the D gene cannot be named for sure. The CDR3 corresponds to CASSVADHLSEKLFF. The DNA is as follows: TGTGCCAGCAGCGTAGCAGACCATCTTAGTGAAAAACTGTTTTTT.